The clone carrying this T cell receptor beta chain was seen a handful of times. Its antigen is not known. Scientists ran DNA taken from cultured CD4+ T cells through the Oncomine TCR Beta short-read assay for sequencing. Genomic DNA was drawn out of CD4+ T cells grown in culture. TCRdb re-called the PCR reads through MiXCR, storing one row per CDR3 protein. The table includes 9,000 to 9,500 distinct CDR3 sequences, approximately 34% detected once. The treatment was: approximately 9-day PBMC culture with coronavirus spike peptide pools or control peptides (ViraFEST assay). Prior to the COVID-19 pandemic (2011-2018), the unexposed donor's CD4+ T cells were collected. This specimen comes from a study of vaccination and CD4 T cells after COVID-19. Study at large: Post-diagnosis, post-COVID samples were collected after a median about 95 days, ranging 35 to 161.

The CDR3 runs to 15 residues. Germline trimming cut 7 bases from V and 0 bases from J; bases unmatched to any gene: 5. Germline V gene sequence: CDR1 MNHNS, CDR2 SASEGT. Source material: CD4+ T cells from blood, cultured in vitro. This rearrangement joins TRBV6-1 to TRBJ2-2; TRBD2 aligns across 7 bases. The receptor comes from a human donor in good health. CDR3 DNA: TGTGCCAGCAAGGTCAGCGGGACGAACACCGGGGAGCTGTTTTTT. It is translated as CASKVSGTNTGELFF.